The source of this TCR beta chain is a study of control samples from healthy donors and cancer patients. This clone was counted a single time. Deletions cut 2 bases from V and 4 bases from J, with 14 bases between. The CDR3 covers 15 residues. From germline, CDR1 is MNHEY and CDR2 SMNVEV (reference sequence). Method: immunoSEQ multiplex PCR; TCRdb's copy keeps in-frame clones and lacks some. The table has about 110,000 clones, approximately 90% seen once; the top ten hold around 3.5%. The source is a woman in her fifties or sixties with lung cancer. Source material: PBMCs. The chain links TRBV27 to TRBJ1-2, with a tentative D call TRBD1 (5 bases). The CDR3 nucleotides are TGTGCCAGCAGTTTACGGGGGGGAATCTCCTATGGCTACACCTTC. It translates to CASSLRGGISYGYTF.